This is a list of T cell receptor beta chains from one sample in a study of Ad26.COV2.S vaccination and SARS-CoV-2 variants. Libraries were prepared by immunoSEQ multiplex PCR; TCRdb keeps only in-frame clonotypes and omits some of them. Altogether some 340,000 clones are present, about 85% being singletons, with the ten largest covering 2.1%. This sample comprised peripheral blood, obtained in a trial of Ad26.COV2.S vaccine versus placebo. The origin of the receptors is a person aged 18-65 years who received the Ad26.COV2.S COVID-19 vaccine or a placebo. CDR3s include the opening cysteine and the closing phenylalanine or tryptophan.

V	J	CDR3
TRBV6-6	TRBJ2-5	CASSRSGETQYF
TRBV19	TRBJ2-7	CATRGQGAYEQYF
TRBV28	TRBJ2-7	CASSRTPGYRSYEQYF
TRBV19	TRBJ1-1	CASSITPGYEAFF
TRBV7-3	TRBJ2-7	CASSLAGMYEQYF
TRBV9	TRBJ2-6	CASSPRDPGANVLTF
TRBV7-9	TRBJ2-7	CASSPTSHIYEQYF
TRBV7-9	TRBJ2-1	CASSLGTYNEQFF
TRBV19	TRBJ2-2	CASSIVPDTGELFF
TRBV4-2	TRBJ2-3	CASSLKSGGPDTQYF
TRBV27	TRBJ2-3	CASSFFGVQDTQYF
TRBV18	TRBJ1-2	CASSQGRAPYGYTF
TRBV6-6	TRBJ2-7	CATTSSSYEQYF
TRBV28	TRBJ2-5	CASSLAGTETQYF
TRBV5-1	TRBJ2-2	CASSLVQTNTGELFF
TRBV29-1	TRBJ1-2	CSVESGGGNYGYTF
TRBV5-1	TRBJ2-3	CASSPDDDRDGTDTQYF
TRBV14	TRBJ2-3	CASSPRGILGTDTQYF
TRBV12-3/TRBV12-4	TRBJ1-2	CASSPDPGRGYTF
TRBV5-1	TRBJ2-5	CASSATGWETQYF
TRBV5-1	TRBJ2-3	CASSYHFTDTQYF
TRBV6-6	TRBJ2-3	CASRPGTVDTQYF